Presented here are 20 T cell receptor beta chains from one specimen sequenced in a study of response to subunit inactivated influenza vaccine. TCRdb reanalysed the RT-PCR reads using MiXCR and keeps one entry per CDR3 protein. The profile covers around 520,000 distinct CDR3 sequences, with 12% appearing a single time and roughly a tenth taken by the ten largest. This material consisted of PBMCs from blood, taken on the day of vaccination. The receptor source for this set is a man over 45 who received an inactivated influenza vaccine.

This clonotype has just a few counts. The gene calls are TRBV3-1 and TRBJ2-7, with D hard to call. Germline values: CDR1 LGHDT, CDR2 YNNKEL (reference sequence). The V gene lost 3 bases and the J gene lost 4 bases, with 10 bases spanning the gap. The CDR3 is 13 amino acids. The CDR3 sequence: CASSHPLRYEQYF. For the CDR3, the DNA is TGTGCCAGCAGCCACCCTCTAAGGTACGAGCAGTACTTC.

A few counts support this clonotype. V and J are TRBV28 and TRBJ1-1; 7 bases agree with TRBD1. CDR1 and CDR2 (germline): MDHEN, SYDVKM. V lost 5 bases and J lost 1; bases outside the gene matches: 13. The CDR3 runs 17 residues. CDR3 protein: CASSKRSTGRRNTEAFF. The CDR3 bases are TGTGCCAGCAGTAAGAGATCGACAGGGCGTAGGAACACTGAAGCTTTCTTT.

This clonotype was seen ten or more times. The V and J genes are TRBV12-3 or TRBV12-4 and TRBJ1-2; a possible D gene is TRBD1 (6 bases). This CDR3 region has 12 residues. V lost 10 bases, J lost 12 bases, and 21 bases lay in between. In DNA, the CDR3 is TGTGCCACAGGAACAGGGCCCATTGGTGACACCTTC. As protein: CATGTGPIGDTF.

The chain couples TRBV7-6 to TRBJ2-7; TRBD1 is a possible D gene (6 bases). Germline V lookup: CDR1 SGHVS, CDR2 FNYEAQ. The CDR3 spans 15 residues. V was pared by 5 bases and J by 6 bases, with 20 bases between. The CDR3 is CASSPERGQVAEQYF. The DNA of the CDR3 is TGTGCCAGCAGCCCGGAGAGGGGACAAGTTGCCGAGCAGTACTTC.

This clonotype was detected a few times. The gene calls are TRBV2 and TRBJ2-5; 8 positions match TRBD1. The V and J ends lost 5 bases and 2 bases, in that order; junction bases with no gene match: 7. The CDR3 has 15 residues. Germline CDR1 is SNHLY and CDR2 is FYNNEI. The DNA of the CDR3 is TGTGCCAGCAGTCAGGGGGCGGGACAGCAAGAGACCCAGTACTTC. This codes for CASSQGAGQQETQYF.

This clonotype was seen many times. The chain joins TRBV12-3 or TRBV12-4 to TRBJ2-5, with a possible D match to TRBD1 (5 bases). The CDR3 is made up of 14 amino acids. V lost 6 bases and J 4 bases, leaving 15 bases between the germline ends. The CDR3 nucleotides read TGTGCCAGCAGAAAAATTGGACACTTAGAGACCCAGTACTTC. Translation: CASRKIGHLETQYF.

In the case of this clonotype: The junction does not match germline at one end; this may be a read error. This chain joins TRBV12-3 or TRBV12-4 and TRBJ1-5, with 8 positions matching TRBD1. The CDR3 covers 14 residues. CDR3 in DNA: TGTGCCAGCAGTTACGGGACAGGTAATCAGCCCCAGCCTTTT. Its translation: CASSYGTGNQPQPF.

V is TRBV15 and J is TRBJ1-1, with D tentatively TRBD1 (6 bases). CDR3 length: 15 amino acids. Trimming pared 0 bases from V and 5 bases from J, leaving 13 bases between. Germline CDR1 LNHNV, CDR2 YYDKDF (reference sequence). The CDR3 sequence: CATSREAGAGTEAFF. In DNA form, the CDR3 reads TGTGCCACCAGCAGAGAAGCAGGGGCAGGGACTGAAGCTTTCTTT.

This clonotype has a count of ten or more. The V call is TRBV12-3 or TRBV12-4, the J call TRBJ2-1; D is uncertain. V was shortened by 7 bases and J by 0 bases, with 7 bases between the two germline ends. The CDR3 is 13 amino acids. CDR3 sequence: CASNPDSYNEQFF. CDR3 DNA: TGTGCCAGCAACCCCGACTCCTACAATGAGCAGTTCTTC.

This clonotype has at least ten counts. The V and J genes are TRBV7-6 and TRBJ2-7, with 9 bases that match TRBD1. This CDR3 has 14 residues. The V gene's germline CDR1 is SGHVS and CDR2 FNYEAQ. V was pared by 4 bases and J by 5 bases, with 6 bases of the junction left unmatched. The CDR3 protein is CASSWRQGGDEQYF. As DNA, the CDR3 is TGTGCCAGCAGCTGGAGACAGGGGGGGGACGAGCAGTACTTC.

In its sample, this clonotype was seen many times. The rearrangement uses TRBV9 and TRBJ2-5; TRBD2 aligns across 7 bases. V trimming: 4 bases; J trimming: 5 bases; junction bases outside the gene matches: 5. CDR1 is SGDLS and CDR2 is YYNGEE in the germline V gene. This CDR3 spans 13 amino acids. The CDR3, as DNA: TGTGCCAGCAGCCCAGCCGGGGGGGAGACCCAGTACTTC. Protein sequence: CASSPAGGETQYF.

This clonotype was detected only a few times. The CDR3 spells CASSLDAGAPKLGELFF. In nucleotides, the CDR3 is TGTGCCAGCAGCTTAGATGCGGGGGCCCCAAAGCTCGGGGAGCTGTTTTTT. The chain carries TRBV11-2 and TRBJ2-2; a weak D match, TRBD2 (7 bases). Trimming removed 0 bases from V and 7 bases from J, with 18 bases in between. CDR1 is SGHAT and CDR2 is FQNNGV in the germline V gene. The CDR3 has 17 residues.

Ten or more counts support this clonotype. The chain recombines TRBV12-3 or TRBV12-4 with TRBJ2-3; D may correspond to TRBD1 or TRBD2 (5 bases each). Trimming removed 7 bases from V and 2 bases from J, with 16 bases in between. The CDR3 length is 15 residues. As DNA, the CDR3 is TGTGCCAGCACCGAGAGACGGGGCTACACAGATACGCAGTATTTT. Residues: CASTERRGYTDTQYF.

This clonotype was observed at least ten times. The chain recombines TRBV27 with TRBJ1-1; D gene unclear. Germline assignment: CDR1 MNHEY and CDR2 SMNVEV (reference sequence). With 2 bases removed from V and 4 bases from J, the gap between germline ends came to 11 bases. CDR3 size: 14 residues. CDR3 DNA: TGTGCCAGCAGTTTAGGGTGGGGAGTCACTGAAGCTTTCTTT. Translated, it gives CASSLGWGVTEAFF.

This clonotype was counted a few times. The chain links TRBV5-6 to TRBJ2-4; 12 bases map to TRBD1. Germline lookup yields CDR1 SGHDT and CDR2 YYEEEE. After removal of 4 bases from V and 6 bases from J, the junction contained 5 bases not matched to a gene. The CDR3 consists of 15 residues. CDR3 residues: CASSPGQGARNIQYF. The CDR3 nucleotides read TGTGCCAGCAGCCCGGGACAGGGGGCGAGAAACATTCAGTACTTC.

The rearrangement links TRBV4-1 to TRBJ2-1; 7 bases fit TRBD1. CDR1 and CDR2 from the germline V gene are MGHRA and YSYEKL. With V trimmed by 1 base and J by 4 bases, 13 bases remained unmatched. The CDR3 has 18 residues. This chain's CDR3 is CASSQAGKGASIYNEQFF. Written as DNA, the CDR3 is TGCGCCAGCAGCCAAGCAGGCAAGGGGGCCAGCATATACAATGAGCAGTTCTTC.

This clonotype was seen more than once but under ten times. The V call is TRBV7-8, the J call TRBJ2-2, with TRBD1 as a possible D gene (6 bases). V was trimmed by 1 base and J by 6 bases, leaving 18 bases between them. There are 17 residues in the CDR3. Germline CDR1 SGHVS, CDR2 FQNEAQ. CDR3 sequence: CASSLGLLGGKPGELFF. CDR3 nucleotide sequence: TGTGCCAGCAGCTTAGGTTTATTAGGGGGAAAGCCCGGGGAGCTGTTTTTT.

The chain joins TRBV3-1 to TRBJ2-1, with D perhaps matching TRBD2 (6 bases). CDR1 LGHDT and CDR2 YNNKEL come from the germline V gene (reference sequence). The CDR3 has 15 residues. Trimming took 6 bases from V and 2 from J, leaving 14 bases between them. Here the CDR3 reads CASSRDSGTYNEQFF. DNA of the CDR3: TGTGCCAGCAGTCGGGACTCCGGGACCTACAATGAGCAGTTCTTC.

This clonotype was detected only a few times. CDR3 region: CASSLYPSGEQYF. CDR3 nucleotides: TGTGCCAGCAGTCTTTACCCCTCGGGCGAGCAGTACTTC. The chain links TRBV28 to TRBJ2-7; D uncertain. V lost 5 bases and J 6 bases, leaving 14 bases between the germline ends. Germline CDR1 MDHEN, CDR2 SYDVKM. There are 13 residues in the CDR3.

In regard to this clonotype: Possible read error: a much larger clone is one base away. The rearrangement uses TRBV20-1 and TRBJ2-5; 9 nucleotides match TRBD2. The CDR3 contains 15 residues. Germline V gives CDR1 DFQATT, CDR2 SNEGSKA (reference sequence). V shed 0 bases and J 2 bases; nucleotides not matched to a gene: 4. CDR3 in amino acids: CSARESSGGQETQYF. The CDR3 nucleotides are TGCAGTGCTAGAGAGAGTAGCGGGGGACAAGAGACCCAGTACTTC.